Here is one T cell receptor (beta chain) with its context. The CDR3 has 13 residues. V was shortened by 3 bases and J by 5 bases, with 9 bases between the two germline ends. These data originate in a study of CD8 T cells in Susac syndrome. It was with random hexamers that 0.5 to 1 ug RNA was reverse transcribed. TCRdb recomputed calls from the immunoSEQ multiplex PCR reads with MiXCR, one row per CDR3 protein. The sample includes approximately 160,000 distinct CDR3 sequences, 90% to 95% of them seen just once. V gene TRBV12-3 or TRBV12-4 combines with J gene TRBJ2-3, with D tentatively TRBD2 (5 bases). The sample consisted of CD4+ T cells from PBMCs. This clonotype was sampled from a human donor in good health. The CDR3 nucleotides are TGTGCCAGCAGTTTGTTCGCGGGAGATACGCAGTATTTT. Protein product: CASSLFAGDTQYF.